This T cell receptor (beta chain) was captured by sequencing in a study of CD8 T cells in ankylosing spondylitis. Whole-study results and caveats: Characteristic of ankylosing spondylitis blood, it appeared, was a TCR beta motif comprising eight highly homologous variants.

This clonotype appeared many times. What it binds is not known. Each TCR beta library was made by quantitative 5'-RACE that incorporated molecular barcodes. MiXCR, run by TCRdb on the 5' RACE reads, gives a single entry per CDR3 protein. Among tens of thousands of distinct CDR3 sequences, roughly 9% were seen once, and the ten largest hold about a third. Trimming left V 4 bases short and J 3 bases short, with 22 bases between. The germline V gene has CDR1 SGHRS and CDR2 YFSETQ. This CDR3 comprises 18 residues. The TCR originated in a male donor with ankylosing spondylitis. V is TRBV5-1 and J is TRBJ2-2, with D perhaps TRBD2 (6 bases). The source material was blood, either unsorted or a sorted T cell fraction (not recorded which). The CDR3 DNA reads TGCGCCAGCAGCCACCCTGCTAGCGACCAGAAGGACACCGGGGAGCTGTTTTTT. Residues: CASSHPASDQKDTGELFF.